This TCR beta chain derives from a study of cytomegalovirus exposure and HLA in healthy donors. In the PCR, 60 Vbeta and 13 Jbeta primers were used. The assay was immunoSEQ multiplex PCR, and TCRdb's table has in-frame clones only and misses some. The table lists under 250,000 clones, around 80% of them singletons. The specimen sequenced was PBMCs. This TCR was sampled from a man aged 40-55 years in good health and CMV-seropositive.

The CDR3 region has the DNA TGTGCCAGCAGCCGGGGGGCGGGGTTGACCTACAATGAGCAGTTCTTC. Translation: CASSRGAGLTYNEQFF. The chain recombines TRBV11-2 with TRBJ2-1; D perhaps matches TRBD2 (7 bases). The CDR3 contains 16 residues. V lost 5 bases and J 2 bases, leaving 16 bases between the germline ends. Germline V gene sequence: CDR1 SGHAT, CDR2 FQNNGV.